This TCR beta chain was captured in a study of CD8 T cells in ankylosing spondylitis. Notes on the study in general: What seemed typical of ankylosing spondylitis blood was a TCR beta motif built from about eight highly homologous variants.

V was shortened by 10 bases and J by 6 bases, with 9 bases between the two germline ends. CDR3 length: 10 amino acids. Germline V gene lookup returns CDR1 MNHEY and CDR2 SVGAGI. In this sample, this clonotype turned up a few times. Its target is not known. A single record per CDR3 protein comes from TCRdb applying MiXCR to the 5' RACE reads. Of about 500,000 distinct CDR3 sequences in the sample, over 4% were seen once. This chain connects TRBV6-5 to TRBJ1-2, with no clear D. The sample taken for sequencing was blood, either unsorted or a sorted T cell fraction (not recorded which). The receptor was isolated from a male donor with ankylosing spondylitis. This CDR3 is CATAGNGYTF. CDR3 in DNA: TGTGCCACCGCGGGGAATGGCTACACCTTC.